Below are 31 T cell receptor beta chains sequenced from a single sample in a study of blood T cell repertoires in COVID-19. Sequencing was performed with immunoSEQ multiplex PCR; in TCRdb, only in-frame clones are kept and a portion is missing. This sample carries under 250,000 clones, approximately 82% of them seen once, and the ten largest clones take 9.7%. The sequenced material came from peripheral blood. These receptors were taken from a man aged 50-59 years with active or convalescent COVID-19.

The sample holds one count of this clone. The CDR3 DNA follows: TGTGCCATCAGTGAGTCGGGGGGGCTTGAGTCCTACGAGCAGTACTTC. This sequence encodes CAISESGGLESYEQYF. The chain recombines TRBV10-3 with TRBJ2-7; weak D call: TRBD2 (7 bases). The V gene's germline CDR1 is ENHRY and CDR2 SYGVKD. V lost 0 bases to trimming and J lost 1 base, with 13 bases between them. The CDR3 covers 16 residues.

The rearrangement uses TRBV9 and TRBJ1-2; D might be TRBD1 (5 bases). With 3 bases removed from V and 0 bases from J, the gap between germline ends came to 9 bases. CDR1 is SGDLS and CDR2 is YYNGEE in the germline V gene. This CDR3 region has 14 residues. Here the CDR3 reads CASSGQKANYGYTF. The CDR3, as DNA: TGTGCCAGCAGCGGACAGAAAGCTAACTATGGCTACACCTTC. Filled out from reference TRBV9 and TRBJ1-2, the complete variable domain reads DSGVTQTPKHLITATGQRVTLRCSPRSGDLSVYWYQQSLDQGLQFLIQYYNGEERAKGNILERFSAQQFPDLHSELNLSSLELGDSALYFCASSGQKANYGYTFGSGTRLTVV.

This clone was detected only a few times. CDR3 amino acids: CASSQEPPWLAGYNEQFF. CDR3 DNA sequence: TGTGCCAGCAGCCAAGAGCCCCCTTGGCTAGCGGGGTACAATGAGCAGTTCTTC. The V and J genes are TRBV3-1 (or the pseudogene TRBV3-2) and TRBJ2-1; 9 bases map to TRBD2. Germline CDR1 is LGHDT and CDR2 is YNNKEL (reference sequence). The V gene end was trimmed by 0 bases and the J gene end by 4 bases; junction bases not matched to a gene: 10. The length of the CDR3 is 18 residues.

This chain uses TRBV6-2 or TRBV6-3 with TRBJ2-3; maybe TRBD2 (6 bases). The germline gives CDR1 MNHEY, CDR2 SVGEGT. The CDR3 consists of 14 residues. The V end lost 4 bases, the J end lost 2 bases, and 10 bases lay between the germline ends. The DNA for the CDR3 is TGTGCCAGCAGTTGGGGACTCTTCACAGATACGCAGTATTTT. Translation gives CASSWGLFTDTQYF.

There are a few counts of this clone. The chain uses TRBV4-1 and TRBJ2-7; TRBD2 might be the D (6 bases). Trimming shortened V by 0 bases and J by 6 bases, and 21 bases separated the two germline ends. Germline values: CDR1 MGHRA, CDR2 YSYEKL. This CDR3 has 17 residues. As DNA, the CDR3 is TGCGCCAGCAGCCAAGATCTTGCGCGGGACCGCTCAGGCGAGCAGTACTTC. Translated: CASSQDLARDRSGEQYF.

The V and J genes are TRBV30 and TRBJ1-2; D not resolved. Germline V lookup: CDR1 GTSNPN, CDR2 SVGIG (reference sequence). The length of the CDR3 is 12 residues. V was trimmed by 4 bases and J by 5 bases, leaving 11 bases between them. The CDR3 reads CAWTQTGYGYTF. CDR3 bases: TGTGCCTGGACCCAGACGGGATATGGCTACACCTTC.

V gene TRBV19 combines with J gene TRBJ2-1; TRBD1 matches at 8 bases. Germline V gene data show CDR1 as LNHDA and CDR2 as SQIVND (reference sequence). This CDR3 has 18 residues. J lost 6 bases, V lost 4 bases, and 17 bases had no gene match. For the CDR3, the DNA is TGTGCCAGTAGTAATCCTTCCCAGACAGGGGTTAAGGTCAATGAGCAGTTCTTC. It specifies CASSNPSQTGVKVNEQFF.

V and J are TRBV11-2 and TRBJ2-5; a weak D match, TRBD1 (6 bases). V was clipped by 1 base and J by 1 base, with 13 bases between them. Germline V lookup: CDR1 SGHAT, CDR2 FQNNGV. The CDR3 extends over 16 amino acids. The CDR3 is CASSLVGTGSQETQYF. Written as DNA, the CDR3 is TGTGCCAGCAGCTTAGTAGGAACAGGGAGCCAAGAGACCCAGTACTTC.

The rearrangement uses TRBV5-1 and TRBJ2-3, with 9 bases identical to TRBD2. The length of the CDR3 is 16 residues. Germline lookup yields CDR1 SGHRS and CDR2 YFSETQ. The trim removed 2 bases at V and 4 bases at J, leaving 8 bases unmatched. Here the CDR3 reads CASSFPSSGKADTQYF. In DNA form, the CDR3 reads TGCGCCAGCAGCTTCCCCTCTAGCGGGAAAGCAGATACGCAGTATTTT. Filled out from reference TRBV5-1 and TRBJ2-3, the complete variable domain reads KAGVTQTPRYLIKTRGQQVTLSCSPISGHRSVSWYQQTPGQGLQFLFEYFSETQRNKGNFPGRFSGRQFSNSRSEMNVSTLELGDSALYLCASSFPSSGKADTQYFGPGTRLTVL.

The CDR3 nucleotides are TGTGCCAGCAGCCTGGACACACAAGAGACCCAGTACTTC. Translated, it gives CASSLDTQETQYF. The chain links TRBV5-4 to TRBJ2-5; TRBD1 is a possible D gene (5 bases). CDR1 and CDR2 (germline): SGHNT, YYREEE (reference sequence). The CDR3 is 13 amino acids. The ends were cut back, 4 bases at V and 2 bases at J, with 9 bases in the middle. The full variable domain, rest sourced from reference TRBV5-4 and TRBJ2-5, is ETGVTQSPTHLIKTRGQQVTLRCSSQSGHNTVSWYQQALGQGPQFIFQYYREEENGRGNFPPRFSGLQFPNYSSELNVNALELDDSALYLCASSLDTQETQYFGPGTRLLVL.

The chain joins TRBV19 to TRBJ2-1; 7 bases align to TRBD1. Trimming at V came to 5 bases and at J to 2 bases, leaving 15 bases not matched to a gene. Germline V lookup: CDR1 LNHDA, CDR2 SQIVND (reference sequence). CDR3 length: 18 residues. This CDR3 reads CASSHLPSQTGTYNEQFF. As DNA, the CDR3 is TGTGCCAGTAGTCACCTCCCTAGTCAGACAGGGACCTACAATGAGCAGTTCTTC.

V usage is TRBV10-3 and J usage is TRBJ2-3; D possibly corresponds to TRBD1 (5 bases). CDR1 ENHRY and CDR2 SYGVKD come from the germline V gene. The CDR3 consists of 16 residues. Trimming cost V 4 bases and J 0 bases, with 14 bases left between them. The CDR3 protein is CAISARPRGSTDTQYF. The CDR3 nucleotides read TGTGCCATCAGTGCTAGACCAAGGGGAAGCACAGATACGCAGTATTTT.

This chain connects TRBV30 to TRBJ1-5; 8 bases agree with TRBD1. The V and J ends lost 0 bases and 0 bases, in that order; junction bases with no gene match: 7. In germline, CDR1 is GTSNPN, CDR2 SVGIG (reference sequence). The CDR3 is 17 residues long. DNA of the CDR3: TGTGCCTGGAGTGTAGAGACAGGGGATTATAGCAATCAGCCCCAGCATTTT. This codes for CAWSVETGDYSNQPQHF.

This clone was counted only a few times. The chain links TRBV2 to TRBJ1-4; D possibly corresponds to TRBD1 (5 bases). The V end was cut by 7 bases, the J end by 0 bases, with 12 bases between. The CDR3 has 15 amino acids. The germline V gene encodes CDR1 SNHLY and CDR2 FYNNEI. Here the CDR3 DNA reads TGTGCCAGCACCCGGCAGGGTGCAACTAATGAAAAACTGTTTTTT. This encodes CASTRQGATNEKLFF.

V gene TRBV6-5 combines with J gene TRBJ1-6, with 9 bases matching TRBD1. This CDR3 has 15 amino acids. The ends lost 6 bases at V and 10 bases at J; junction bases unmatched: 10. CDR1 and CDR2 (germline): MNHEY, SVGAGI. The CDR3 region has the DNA TGTGCCAGCAGCCGCTCCCGAGACAGGGGGTCACCCCTCCACTTT. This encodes CASSRSRDRGSPLHF.

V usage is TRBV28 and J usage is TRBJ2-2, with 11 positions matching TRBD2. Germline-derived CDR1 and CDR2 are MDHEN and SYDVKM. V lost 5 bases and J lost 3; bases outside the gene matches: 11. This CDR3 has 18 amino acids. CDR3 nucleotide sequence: TGTGCCAGCAGTATGACTAGCGGGATCCTCTCCTACACCGGGGAGCTGTTTTTT. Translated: CASSMTSGILSYTGELFF.

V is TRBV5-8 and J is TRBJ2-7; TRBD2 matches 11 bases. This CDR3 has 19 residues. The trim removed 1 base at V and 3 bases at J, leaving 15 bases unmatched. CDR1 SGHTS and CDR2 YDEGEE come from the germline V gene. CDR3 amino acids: CASSLRSRVTSGNRYEQYF. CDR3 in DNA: TGTGCCAGCAGCTTGAGGTCCAGGGTGACTAGCGGGAACCGCTACGAGCAGTACTTC.

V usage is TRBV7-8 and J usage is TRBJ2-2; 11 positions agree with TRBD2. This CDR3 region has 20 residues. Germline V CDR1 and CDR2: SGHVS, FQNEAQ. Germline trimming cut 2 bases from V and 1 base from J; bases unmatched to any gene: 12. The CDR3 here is CASSLHLWLAGGLNTGELFF. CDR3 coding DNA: TGTGCCAGCAGCTTACATCTGTGGCTAGCGGGGGGACTGAACACCGGGGAGCTGTTTTTT.

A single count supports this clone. The CDR3 region is CASSLAGGGHNEQFF. CDR3 bases: TGTGCCAGCAGTTTAGCGGGAGGAGGGCACAATGAGCAGTTCTTC. The V call is TRBV28, the J call TRBJ2-1; 8 bases are a match to TRBD2. This CDR3 spans 15 amino acids. CDR1 MDHEN and CDR2 SYDVKM come from the germline V gene. The V gene end was trimmed by 2 bases and the J gene end by 5 bases; junction bases not matched to a gene: 5. The variable domain in full, with the rest retrieved from reference TRBV28 and TRBJ2-1, is DVKVTQSSRYLVKRTGEKVFLECVQDMDHENMFWYRQDPGLGLRLIYFSYDVKMKEKGDIPEGYSVSREKKERFSLILESASTNQTSMYLCASSLAGGGHNEQFFGPGTRLTVL.

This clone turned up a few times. The CDR3 sequence: CASSSRVYGYTF. Written as DNA, the CDR3 is TGTGCCAGCTCATCCAGGGTATATGGCTACACCTTC. The genes are TRBV18 and TRBJ1-2, with D maybe TRBD1 (5 bases). The CDR3 spans 12 residues. CDR1 is KGHSH, CDR2 LQKENI, per germline. The germline V and J ends were trimmed by 5 bases and 5 bases, with 9 bases remaining between them. Complete variable domain (other parts from reference TRBV18 and TRBJ1-2): NAGVMQNPRHLVRRRGQEARLRCSPMKGHSHVYWYRQLPEEGLKFMVYLQKENIIDESGMPKERFSAEFPKEGPSILRIQQVVRGDSAAYFCASSSRVYGYTFGSGTRLTVV.

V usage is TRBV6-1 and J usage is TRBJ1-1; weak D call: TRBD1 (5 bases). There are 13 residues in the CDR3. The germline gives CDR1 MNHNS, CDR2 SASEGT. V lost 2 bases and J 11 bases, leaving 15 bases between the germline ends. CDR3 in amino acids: CASSESGGLGAFF. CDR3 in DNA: TGTGCCAGCAGTGAAAGTGGGGGGTTGGGGGCTTTCTTT.

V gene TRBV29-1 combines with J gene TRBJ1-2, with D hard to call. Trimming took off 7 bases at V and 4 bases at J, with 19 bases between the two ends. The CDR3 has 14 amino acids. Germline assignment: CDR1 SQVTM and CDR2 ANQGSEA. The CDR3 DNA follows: TGCAGCGCGCGTGGCGGAGACCTCCTCTATGGCTACACCTTC. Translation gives CSARGGDLLYGYTF.

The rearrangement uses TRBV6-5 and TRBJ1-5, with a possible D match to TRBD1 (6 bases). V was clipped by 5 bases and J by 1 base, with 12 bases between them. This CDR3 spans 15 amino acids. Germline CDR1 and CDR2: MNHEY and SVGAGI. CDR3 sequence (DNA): TGTGCCAGCAGTCGGGGACAACAGAGCAATCAGCCCCAGCATTTT. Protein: CASSRGQQSNQPQHF.

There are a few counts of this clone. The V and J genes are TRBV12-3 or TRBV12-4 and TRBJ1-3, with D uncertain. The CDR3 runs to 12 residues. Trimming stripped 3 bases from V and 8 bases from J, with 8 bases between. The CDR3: CASSFYPDTIYF. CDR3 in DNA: TGTGCCAGCAGTTTCTATCCTGACACCATATATTTT.

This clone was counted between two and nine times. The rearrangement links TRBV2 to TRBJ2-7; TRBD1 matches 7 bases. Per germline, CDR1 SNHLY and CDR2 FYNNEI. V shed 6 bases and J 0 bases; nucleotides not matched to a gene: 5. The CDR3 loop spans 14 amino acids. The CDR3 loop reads CASRQGFNSYEQYF. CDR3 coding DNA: TGTGCCAGCAGACAGGGGTTTAACTCCTACGAGCAGTACTTC.

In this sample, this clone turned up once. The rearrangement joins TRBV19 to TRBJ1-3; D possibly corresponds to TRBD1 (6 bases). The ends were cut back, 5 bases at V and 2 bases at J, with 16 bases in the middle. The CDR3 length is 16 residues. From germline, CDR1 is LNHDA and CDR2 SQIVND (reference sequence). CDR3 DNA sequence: TGTGCCAGTAGTGAACTTCAGGGGAAACCTGGAAACACCATATATTTT. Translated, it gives CASSELQGKPGNTIYF.

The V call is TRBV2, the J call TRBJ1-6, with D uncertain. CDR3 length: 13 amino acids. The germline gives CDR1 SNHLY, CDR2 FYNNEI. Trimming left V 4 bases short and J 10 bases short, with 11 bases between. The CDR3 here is CASSVQTNSPLHF. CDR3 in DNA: TGTGCCAGCAGTGTTCAAACAAACTCACCCCTCCACTTT.

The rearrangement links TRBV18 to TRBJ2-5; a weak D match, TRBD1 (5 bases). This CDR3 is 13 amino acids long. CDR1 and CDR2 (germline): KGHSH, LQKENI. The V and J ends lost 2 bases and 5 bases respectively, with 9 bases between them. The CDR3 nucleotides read TGTGCCAGCTCACCAGGGGCATCGGAGACCCAGTACTTC. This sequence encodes CASSPGASETQYF. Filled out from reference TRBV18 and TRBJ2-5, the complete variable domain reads NAGVMQNPRHLVRRRGQEARLRCSPMKGHSHVYWYRQLPEEGLKFMVYLQKENIIDESGMPKERFSAEFPKEGPSILRIQQVVRGDSAAYFCASSPGASETQYFGPGTRLLVL.

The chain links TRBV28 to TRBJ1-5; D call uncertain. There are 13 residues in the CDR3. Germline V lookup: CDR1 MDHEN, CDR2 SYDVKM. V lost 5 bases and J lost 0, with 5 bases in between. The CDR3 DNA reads TGTGCCAGCAGTGAAGCTAGCAATCAGCCCCAGCATTTT. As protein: CASSEASNQPQHF.

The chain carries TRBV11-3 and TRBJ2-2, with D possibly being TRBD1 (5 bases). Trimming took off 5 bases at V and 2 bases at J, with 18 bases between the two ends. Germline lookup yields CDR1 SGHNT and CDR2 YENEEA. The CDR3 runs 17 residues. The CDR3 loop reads CASSTQWTRTNTGELFF. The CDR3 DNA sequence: TGTGCCAGCAGCACGCAGTGGACCCGGACAAACACCGGGGAGCTGTTTTTT. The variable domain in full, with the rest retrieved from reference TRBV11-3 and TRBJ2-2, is EAGVVQSPRYKIIEKKQPVAFWCNPISGHNTLYWYLQNLGQGPELLIRYENEEAVDDSQLPKDRFSAERLKGVDSTLKIQPAELGDSAVYLCASSTQWTRTNTGELFFGEGSRLTVL.

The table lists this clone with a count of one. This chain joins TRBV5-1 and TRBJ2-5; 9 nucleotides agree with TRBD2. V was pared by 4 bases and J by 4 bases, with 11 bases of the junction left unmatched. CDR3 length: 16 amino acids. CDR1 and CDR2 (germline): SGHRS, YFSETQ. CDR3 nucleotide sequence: TGCGCCAGCAGCCCCTCGGGACTAGCATGGTCAGAGACCCAGTACTTC. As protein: CASSPSGLAWSETQYF.